This T cell receptor beta chain comes out of a study of blood T cells in healthy people across ages. Of note for this clonotype: The antigen remains undetermined.

It was with a sample-barcoded 5' primer and a J-beta primer mix that a second PCR of about 6 to 12 cycles was run. The authors tagged each cDNA molecule using a template-switch adaptor with 12 random nucleotides. One entry per CDR3 protein, called by TCRdb with MiXCR from the 5' RACE reads. The data contain about 680,000 distinct CDR3 sequences, 45% to 50% of them seen just once; the ten biggest clones take up roughly 34%. The V and J ends lost 0 bases and 5 bases respectively, with 8 bases between them. From germline, CDR1 is SGHAT and CDR2 FQNNGV. This CDR3 is built from 14 residues. General study results and limits: Donor CMV status was unknown, possibly confounding expanded clonotype changes. Total diversity from one million sequenced T cells was likely underestimated.

The TCR comes from a woman aged 55-69 years in good health. The chain links TRBV11-2 to TRBJ2-1; D is possibly TRBD1 (6 bases). The sequencing sample was made of blood. DNA of the CDR3: TGTGCCAGCAGCTTAGAGGGACATAACAATGAGCAGTTCTTC. Translating gives CASSLEGHNNEQFF.